The present T cell receptor beta chain was sequenced within a study of T cells after yellow fever vaccination. Regarding the study as a whole: The secondary response showed a weaker magnitude and a faster peak, day 5 versus 15.

This CDR3 spans 14 amino acids. Trimming shortened V by 0 bases and J by 2 bases, and 7 bases separated the two germline ends. Germline V lookup: CDR1 MNHEY, CDR2 SVGEGT. TCRdb called the 5' RACE reads again in MiXCR, with one record for every CDR3 protein. Of about 340,000 distinct CDR3 sequences listed, around 13% are singletons. There are a few counts of this clonotype. The antigen remains unidentified. The specimen comprised CD4+ T cells sorted from PBMCs, sampled 15 days after the yellow fever booster vaccination. V gene TRBV6-2 or TRBV6-3 combines with J gene TRBJ2-5; D perhaps matches TRBD2 (5 bases). The receptor was isolated from a man younger than 35 who received the YFV17D yellow fever vaccine. The CDR3 is CASSYSDLQETQYF. The CDR3 DNA is TGTGCCAGCAGTTACTCGGACTTACAAGAGACCCAGTACTTC.